The clone carrying this T cell receptor (beta chain) was counted a few times. Preparation of the TCRbeta library used unique molecular identifiers. TCRdb re-called the PCR reads with MiXCR, one entry per CDR3 protein. The sample lists 330,000 or so distinct CDR3 sequences, 9% to 12% occurring once. The CDR3 runs to 13 residues. The germline CDR1 and CDR2 sequences are MDHEN and SYDVKM. Trimming took off 2 bases at V and 8 bases at J, with 7 bases between the two ends. This record belongs to a study of T-cell reconstitution after alpha-beta-depleted transplantation in children. The gene calls are TRBV28 and TRBJ1-6, with no clear D. The source is a human donor who donated a stem cell graft to a child with acute lymphoblastic leukemia. The material sequenced was PBMCs from the stem cell graft donor, taken from the stem cell graft. The CDR3 is CASSLSLDSPLHF. CDR3 nucleotide sequence: TGTGCCAGCAGTTTAAGTCTGGATTCACCCCTCCACTTT.